The 8 T cell receptor beta chains reported below all come from one sample, sequenced in a study of cytomegalovirus exposure and HLA in healthy donors. PCR was performed using 60 Vbeta and 13 Jbeta primers. TCRdb's copy holds only in-frame clones and misses some; the assay was immunoSEQ multiplex PCR. The sample comprises 150,000 or so clones, roughly 71% of which are singletons, and roughly 1.6% rests with the top ten. The specimen sequenced was PBMCs. The origin of the receptors is a girl aged 10-17 years in good health and CMV-seronegative.

J is TRBJ1-5 and V is TRBV2; maybe TRBD1 (6 bases). V was trimmed by 7 bases and J by 9 bases, leaving 22 bases between them. The CDR3 contains 15 residues. The germline CDR1 and CDR2 sequences are SNHLY and FYNNEI. Here the CDR3 reads CASKEGGTKSSPQHF. DNA of the CDR3: TGTGCCAGCAAAGAGGGTGGGACAAAGTCGTCGCCCCAGCATTTT.

CDR3 nucleotides: TGCGCCAGCAGCCAAGGGCAGGGGGCCTTCACAGATACGCAGTATTTT. It codes for CASSQGQGAFTDTQYF. The chain uses TRBV4-1 and TRBJ2-3; TRBD1 aligns across 8 bases. The ends lost 1 base at V and 2 bases at J; junction bases unmatched: 5. The CDR3 covers 16 residues. Per germline, CDR1 MGHRA and CDR2 YSYEKL.

J is TRBJ2-5 and V is TRBV2, with D possibly matching TRBD1 (5 bases). CDR3 length: 12 amino acids. Germline V gives CDR1 SNHLY, CDR2 FYNNEI. Trimming cost V 7 bases and J 5 bases, with 11 bases left between them. CDR3: CASKGIGETQYF. CDR3 coding DNA: TGTGCCAGCAAGGGGATTGGGGAGACCCAGTACTTC.

The rearrangement links TRBV5-4 to TRBJ2-7; 13 nucleotides align to TRBD2. Germline CDR1 SGHNT, CDR2 YYREEE (reference sequence). The V gene end was trimmed by 0 bases and the J gene end by 6 bases; junction bases not matched to a gene: 3. The CDR3 length is 15 residues. The CDR3 loop reads CASSLGLAGGREQYF. CDR3 nucleotides: TGTGCCAGCAGCTTGGGACTAGCGGGGGGCCGCGAGCAGTACTTC.

The chain recombines TRBV11-2 with TRBJ2-7; D unclear. Per germline, CDR1 SGHAT and CDR2 FQNNGV. CDR3 length: 12 residues. Trimming shortened V by 1 base and J by 6 bases, and 7 bases separated the two germline ends. The CDR3 nucleotides are TGTGCCAGCAGCTTAGGAGTTCTCGAGCAGTACTTC. Its translation is CASSLGVLEQYF.

This clone was found a few times. This chain's CDR3 is CASSYSSGTGELFF. CDR3 DNA sequence: TGTGCCAGCAGTTACTCTAGCGGGACCGGGGAGCTGTTTTTT. The chain recombines TRBV6-6 with TRBJ2-2; 7 bases match TRBD2. This CDR3 has 14 residues. The V segment lost 0 bases and the J segment 5 bases; nucleotides outside the gene matches: 0. CDR1 is MNHNY and CDR2 is SVGAGI in the germline V gene (reference sequence).

V is TRBV2 and J is TRBJ1-5; no clear D. The CDR3 covers 12 residues. Germline CDR1 SNHLY, CDR2 FYNNEI. Trimming stripped 5 bases from V and 8 bases from J, with 10 bases between. The CDR3 protein is CASSTPGKPQHF. CDR3 DNA sequence: TGTGCCAGCAGTACCCCGGGGAAGCCCCAGCATTTT.

The rearrangement joins TRBV5-1 to TRBJ2-3, with 9 bases lining up with TRBD2. The junction had 5 bases not matched to a gene; V was cut back by 0 bases and J by 3 bases. Germline V gene sequence: CDR1 SGHRS, CDR2 YFSETQ. The CDR3 has 16 residues. DNA of the CDR3: TGCGCCAGCAGCTTGGGGCCGGGACTAGCAACAGATACGCAGTATTTT. Translated, it gives CASSLGPGLATDTQYF.